This T cell receptor (beta chain) stems from a study of CD8+CD57+ T cells in acquired aplastic anemia. Study overall: The study obtained an average of 3.2 ug of DNA from sorted CD4+ and CD8+ cells. On average, healthy donors gave approximately 9.9 million reads for CD4+ cells.

A note on this clonotype: Its antigen is currently unknown.

Study-wide points: Comparison of patients with controls identified about 27 shared CD8+ CDR3 sequences.

Profiles of TCR beta VDJ and CDR3 were generated from a genomic DNA template. Via MiXCR, TCRdb re-called the reads, giving one row per CDR3 protein. The sample records under 250,000 distinct CDR3 sequences, about 37% being singletons. The germline CDR1 and CDR2 sequences are LNHNV and YYDKDF (reference sequence). The length of the CDR3 is 16 residues. J lost 1 base, V lost 4 bases, and 2 bases had no gene match. This sequence joins TRBV15 and TRBJ2-3, with TRBD2 matching 13 bases. The TCR was taken from a human donor in good health, serving as a control. The sample consisted of sorted CD4+, CD8+, or CD8+CD57+ T cells (not recorded which) from PBMCs. The CDR3 nucleotides are TGTGCCACCAGCACTGGACTAGCGGGAGGCACAGATACGCAGTATTTT. The encoded protein is CATSTGLAGGTDTQYF.